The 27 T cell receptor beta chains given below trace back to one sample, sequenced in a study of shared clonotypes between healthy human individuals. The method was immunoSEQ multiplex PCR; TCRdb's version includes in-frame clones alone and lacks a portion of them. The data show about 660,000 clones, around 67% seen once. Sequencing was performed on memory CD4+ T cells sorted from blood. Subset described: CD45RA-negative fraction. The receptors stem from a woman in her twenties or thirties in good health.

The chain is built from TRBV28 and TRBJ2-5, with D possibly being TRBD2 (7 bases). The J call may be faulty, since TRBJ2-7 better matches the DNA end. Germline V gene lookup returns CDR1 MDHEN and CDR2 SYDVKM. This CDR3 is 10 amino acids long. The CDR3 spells CVGRGLEQYF. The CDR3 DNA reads TGTGTCGGGCGGGGGCTCGAGCAGTACTTC.

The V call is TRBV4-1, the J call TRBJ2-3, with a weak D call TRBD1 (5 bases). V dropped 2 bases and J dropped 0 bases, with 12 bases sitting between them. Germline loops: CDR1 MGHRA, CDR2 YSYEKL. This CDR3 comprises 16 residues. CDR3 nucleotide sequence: TGCGCCAGCAGCCAAACCCCCGGACAAAGCACAGATACGCAGTATTTT. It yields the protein CASSQTPGQSTDTQYF.

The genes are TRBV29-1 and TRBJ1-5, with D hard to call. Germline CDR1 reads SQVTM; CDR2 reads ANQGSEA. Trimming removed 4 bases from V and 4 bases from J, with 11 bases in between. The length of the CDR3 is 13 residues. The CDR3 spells CSVATDGNQPQHF. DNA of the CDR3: TGCAGCGTTGCAACGGACGGGAATCAGCCCCAGCATTTT.

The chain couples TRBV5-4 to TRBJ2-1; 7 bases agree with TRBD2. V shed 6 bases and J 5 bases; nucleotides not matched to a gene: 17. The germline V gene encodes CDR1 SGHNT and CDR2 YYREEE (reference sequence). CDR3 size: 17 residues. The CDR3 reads CASNWEGPTRYDNEQFF. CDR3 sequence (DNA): TGTGCCAGCAATTGGGAGGGACCCACGCGGTATGACAATGAGCAGTTCTTC.

The CDR3 DNA follows: TGTGCCAGCATAGAGAGGGACAGGGTTGCCTTC. Translated: CASIERDRVAF. The chain couples TRBV21-1 to TRBJ1-2; the listed D gene, TRBD1, was not tested against the DNA. TRBV21-1 is assigned pseudogene status. The CDR3 runs to 11 residues.

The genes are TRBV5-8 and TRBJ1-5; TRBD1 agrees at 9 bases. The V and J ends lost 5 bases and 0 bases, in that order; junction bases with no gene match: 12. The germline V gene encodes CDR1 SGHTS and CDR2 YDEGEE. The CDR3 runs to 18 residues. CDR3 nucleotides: TGTGCCAGCAGGCCCGGGACAGGGCCCCTTGATAGCAATCAGCCCCAGCATTTT. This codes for CASRPGTGPLDSNQPQHF. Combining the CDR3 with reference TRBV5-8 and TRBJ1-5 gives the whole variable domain EAGVTQSPTHLIKTRGQQATLRCSPISGHTSVYWYQQALGLGLQFLLWYDEGEERNRGNFPPRFSGRQFPNYSSELNVNALELEDSALYLCASRPGTGPLDSNQPQHFGDGTRLSIL.

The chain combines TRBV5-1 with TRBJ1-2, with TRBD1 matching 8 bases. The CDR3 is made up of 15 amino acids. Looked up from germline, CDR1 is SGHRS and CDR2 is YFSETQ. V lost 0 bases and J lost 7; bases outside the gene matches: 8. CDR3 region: CASSLAPDRDAGYTF. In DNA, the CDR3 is TGCGCCAGCAGCTTGGCTCCGGACAGGGATGCTGGCTACACCTTC.

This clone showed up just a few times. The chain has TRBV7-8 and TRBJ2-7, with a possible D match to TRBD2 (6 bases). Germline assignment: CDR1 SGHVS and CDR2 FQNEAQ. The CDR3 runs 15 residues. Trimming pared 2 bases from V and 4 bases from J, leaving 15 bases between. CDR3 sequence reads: CASSLIPGEGYEQYF. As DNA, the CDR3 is TGTGCCAGCAGCTTAATTCCGGGAGAAGGTTACGAGCAGTACTTC.

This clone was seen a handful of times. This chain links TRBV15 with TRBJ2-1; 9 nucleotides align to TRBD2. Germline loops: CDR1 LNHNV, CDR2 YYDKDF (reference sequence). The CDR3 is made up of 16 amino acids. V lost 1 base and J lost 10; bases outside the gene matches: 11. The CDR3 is CATSRVSASGTEEQFF. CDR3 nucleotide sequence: TGTGCCACCAGCAGAGTCTCGGCTAGCGGGACCGAGGAGCAGTTCTTC.

The CDR3 sequence: CASSPGGGRAETQYF. As DNA, the CDR3 is TGCGCCAGCAGCCCCGGGGGCGGGAGGGCAGAGACCCAGTACTTC. The chain carries TRBV5-1 and TRBJ2-5; 9 nucleotides agree with TRBD2. The CDR3 loop spans 15 amino acids. V gave up 4 bases and J gave up 4 bases; unmatched junction bases: 8. Per the germline V gene, CDR1 is SGHRS and CDR2 is YFSETQ.

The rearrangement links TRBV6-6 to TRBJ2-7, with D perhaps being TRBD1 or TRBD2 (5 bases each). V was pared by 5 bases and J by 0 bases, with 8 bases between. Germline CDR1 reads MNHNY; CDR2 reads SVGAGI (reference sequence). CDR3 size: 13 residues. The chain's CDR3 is CASSGTTSYEQYF. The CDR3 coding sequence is TGTGCCAGCAGTGGGACGACCTCCTACGAGCAGTACTTC.

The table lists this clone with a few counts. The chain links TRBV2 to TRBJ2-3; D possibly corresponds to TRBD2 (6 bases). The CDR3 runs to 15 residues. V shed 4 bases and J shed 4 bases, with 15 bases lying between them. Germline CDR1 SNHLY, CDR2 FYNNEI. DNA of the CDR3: TGTGCCAGCAGTGTGGACTATTTGGCCCCAGATACGCAGTATTTT. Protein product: CASSVDYLAPDTQYF.

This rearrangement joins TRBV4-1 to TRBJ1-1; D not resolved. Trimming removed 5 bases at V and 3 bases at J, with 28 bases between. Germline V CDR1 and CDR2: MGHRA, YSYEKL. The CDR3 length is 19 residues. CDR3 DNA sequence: TGCGCCAGCAGCTTTCGTTTCCCCTGGCTCGCGAGGGTAGACACTGAAGCTTTCTTT. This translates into CASSFRFPWLARVDTEAFF.

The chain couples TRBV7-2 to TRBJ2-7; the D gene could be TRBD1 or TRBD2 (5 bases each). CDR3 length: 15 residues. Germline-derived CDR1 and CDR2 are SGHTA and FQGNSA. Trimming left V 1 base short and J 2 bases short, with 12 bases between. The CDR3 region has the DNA TGTGCCAGCAGCTTAGAATCGGGACGAACCTACGAGCAGTACTTC. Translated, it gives CASSLESGRTYEQYF. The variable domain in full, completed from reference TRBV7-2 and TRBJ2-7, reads GAGVSQSPSNKVTEKGKDVELRCDPISGHTALYWYRQSLGQGLEFLIYFQGNSAPDKSGLPSDRFSAERTGGSVSTLTIQRTQQEDSAVYLCASSLESGRTYEQYFGPGTRLTVT.

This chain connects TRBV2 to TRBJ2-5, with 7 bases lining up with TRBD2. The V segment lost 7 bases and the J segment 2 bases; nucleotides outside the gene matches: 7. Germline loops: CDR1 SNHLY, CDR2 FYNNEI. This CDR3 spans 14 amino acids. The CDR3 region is CASNRLAGQETQYF. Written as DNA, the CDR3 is TGTGCCAGCAATCGACTAGCAGGGCAAGAGACCCAGTACTTC. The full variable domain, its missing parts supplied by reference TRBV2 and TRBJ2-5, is EPEVTQTPSHQVTQMGQEVILRCVPISNHLYFYWYRQILGQKVEFLVSFYNNEISEKSEIFDDQFSVERPDGSNFTLKIRSTKLEDSAMYFCASNRLAGQETQYFGPGTRLLVL.

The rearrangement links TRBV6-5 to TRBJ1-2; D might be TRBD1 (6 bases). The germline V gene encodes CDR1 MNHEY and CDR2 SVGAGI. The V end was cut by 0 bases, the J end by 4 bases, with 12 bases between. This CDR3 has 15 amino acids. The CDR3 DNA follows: TGTGCCAGCAGTTACTCGTTCAGGGGAGGCTATGGCTACACCTTC. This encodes CASSYSFRGGYGYTF.

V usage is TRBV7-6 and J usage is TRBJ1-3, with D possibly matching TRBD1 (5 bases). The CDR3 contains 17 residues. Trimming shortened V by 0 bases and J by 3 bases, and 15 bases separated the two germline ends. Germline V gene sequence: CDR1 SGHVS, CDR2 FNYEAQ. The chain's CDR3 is CASSLATADAYGNTIYF. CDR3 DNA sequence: TGTGCCAGCAGCTTAGCGACAGCCGATGCCTATGGAAACACCATATATTTT. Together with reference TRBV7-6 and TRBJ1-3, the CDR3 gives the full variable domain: GAGVSQSPRYKVTKRGQDVALRCDPISGHVSLYWYRQALGQGPEFLTYFNYEAQQDKSGLPNDRFSAERPEGSISTLTIQRTEQRDSAMYRCASSLATADAYGNTIYFGEGSWLTVV.

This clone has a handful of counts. CDR3 nucleotides: TGTGCCAGTAGTATGGCCTTAGCTTGGGCAGATACGCAGTATTTT. Its protein product is CASSMALAWADTQYF. The V call is TRBV19, the J call TRBJ2-3; D is ambiguous. This CDR3 has 15 residues. Trimming shortened V by 3 bases and J by 4 bases, and 14 bases separated the two germline ends. The germline gives CDR1 LNHDA, CDR2 SQIVND (reference sequence).

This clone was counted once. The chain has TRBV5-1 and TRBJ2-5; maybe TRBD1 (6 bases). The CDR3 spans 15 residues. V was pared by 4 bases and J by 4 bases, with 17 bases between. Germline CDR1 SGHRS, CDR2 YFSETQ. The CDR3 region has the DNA TGCGCCAGCAGCGGGGGCTATAATGGACGAGAGACCCAGTACTTC. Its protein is CASSGGYNGRETQYF.

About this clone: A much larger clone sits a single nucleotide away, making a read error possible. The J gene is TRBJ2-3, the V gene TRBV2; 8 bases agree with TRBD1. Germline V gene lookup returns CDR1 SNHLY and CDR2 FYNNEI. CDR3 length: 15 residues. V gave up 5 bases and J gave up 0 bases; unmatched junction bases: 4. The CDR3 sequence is CASSYRTGSTDTQYF. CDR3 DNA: TGTGCCAGCAGTTACCGGACAGGGAGCACAGATACGCAGTATTTT.

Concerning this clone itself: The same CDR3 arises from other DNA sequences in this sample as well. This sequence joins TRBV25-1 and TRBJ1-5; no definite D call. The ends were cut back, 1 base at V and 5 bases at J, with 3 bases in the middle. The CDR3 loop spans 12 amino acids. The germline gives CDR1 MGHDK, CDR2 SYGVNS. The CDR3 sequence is CASSESDQPQHF. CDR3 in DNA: TGTGCCAGCAGTGAATCGGATCAGCCCCAGCATTTT.

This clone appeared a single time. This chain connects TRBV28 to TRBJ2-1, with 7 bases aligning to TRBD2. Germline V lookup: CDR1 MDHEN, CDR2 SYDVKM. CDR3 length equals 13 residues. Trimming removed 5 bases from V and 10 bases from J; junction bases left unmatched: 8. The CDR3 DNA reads TGTGCCAGCAGTCCGGGGGGTATAGGAGAGCAGTTCTTC. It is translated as CASSPGGIGEQFF.

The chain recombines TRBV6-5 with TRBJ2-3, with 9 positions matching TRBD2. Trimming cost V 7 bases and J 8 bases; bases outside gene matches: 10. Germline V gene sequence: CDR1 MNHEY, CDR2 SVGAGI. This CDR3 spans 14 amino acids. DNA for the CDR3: TGTGCCAGCACGGCTAGCGGGATTACGGGTACGCAGTATTTT. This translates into CASTASGITGTQYF.

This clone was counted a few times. This chain's CDR3 is CASSRSEAGSIHEQFF. The CDR3 region has the DNA TGTGCCAGCAGCCGATCAGAGGCGGGAAGTATCCATGAGCAGTTCTTC. The gene calls are TRBV7-8 and TRBJ2-1; D is perhaps TRBD2 (6 bases). The germline V gene has CDR1 SGHVS and CDR2 FQNEAQ. Trimming removed 5 bases from V and 8 bases from J, with 22 bases in between. The CDR3 is 16 residues long.

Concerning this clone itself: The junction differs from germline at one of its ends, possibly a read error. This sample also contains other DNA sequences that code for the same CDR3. The CDR3 DNA is TGTGCCAGCAGCTTGTTAGCGGGAAGAGAGTGGGCCCAATACTTC. This codes for CASSLLAGREWAQYF. This chain connects TRBV7-2 to TRBJ2-5; the match to TRBD2 covers 8 bases. Germline V CDR1 and CDR2: SGHTA, FQGNSA. This CDR3 comprises 15 residues.

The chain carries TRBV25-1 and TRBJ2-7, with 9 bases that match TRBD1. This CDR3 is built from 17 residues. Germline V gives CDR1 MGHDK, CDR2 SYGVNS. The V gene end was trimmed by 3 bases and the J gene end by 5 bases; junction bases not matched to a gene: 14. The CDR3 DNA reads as TGTGCCAGCAGTGATGAGGGGAACGGACAGGGGACCAACGAGCAGTACTTC. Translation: CASSDEGNGQGTNEQYF.

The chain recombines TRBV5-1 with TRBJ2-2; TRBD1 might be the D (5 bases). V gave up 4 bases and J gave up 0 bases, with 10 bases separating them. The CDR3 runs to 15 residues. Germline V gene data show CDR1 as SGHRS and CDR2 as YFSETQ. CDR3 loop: CASSRTPPNTGELFF. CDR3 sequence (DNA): TGCGCCAGCAGCCGGACACCTCCGAACACCGGGGAGCTGTTTTTT.